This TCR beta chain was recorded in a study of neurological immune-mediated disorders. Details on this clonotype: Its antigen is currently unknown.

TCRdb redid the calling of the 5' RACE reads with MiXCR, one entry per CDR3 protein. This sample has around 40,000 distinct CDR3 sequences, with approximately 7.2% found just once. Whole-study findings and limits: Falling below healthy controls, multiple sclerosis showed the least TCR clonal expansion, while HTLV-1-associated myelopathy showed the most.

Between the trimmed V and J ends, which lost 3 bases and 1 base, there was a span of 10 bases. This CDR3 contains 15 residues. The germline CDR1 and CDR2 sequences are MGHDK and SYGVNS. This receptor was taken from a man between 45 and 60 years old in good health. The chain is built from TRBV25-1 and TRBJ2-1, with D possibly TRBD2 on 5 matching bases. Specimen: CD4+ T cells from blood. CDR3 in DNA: TGTGCCAGCAGTGAGCGAGGGCGGTCCTACAATGAGCAGTTCTTC. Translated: CASSERGRSYNEQFF.